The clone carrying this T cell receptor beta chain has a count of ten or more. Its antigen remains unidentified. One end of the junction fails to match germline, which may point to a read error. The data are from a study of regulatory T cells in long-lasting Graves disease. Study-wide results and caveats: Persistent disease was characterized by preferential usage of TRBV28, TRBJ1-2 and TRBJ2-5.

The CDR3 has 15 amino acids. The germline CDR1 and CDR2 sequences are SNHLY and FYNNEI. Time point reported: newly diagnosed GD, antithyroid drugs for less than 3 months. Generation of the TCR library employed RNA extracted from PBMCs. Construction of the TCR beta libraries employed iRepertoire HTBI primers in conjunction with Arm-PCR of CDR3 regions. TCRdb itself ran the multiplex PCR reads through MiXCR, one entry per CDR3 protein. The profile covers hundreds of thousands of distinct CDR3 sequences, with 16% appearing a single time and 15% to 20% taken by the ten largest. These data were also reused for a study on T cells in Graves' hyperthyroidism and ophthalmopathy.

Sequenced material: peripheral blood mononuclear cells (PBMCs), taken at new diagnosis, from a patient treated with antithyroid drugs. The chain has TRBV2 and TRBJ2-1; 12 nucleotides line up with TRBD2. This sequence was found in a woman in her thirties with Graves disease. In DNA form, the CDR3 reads TGTGCCAGCAGAGAAGAGCTAGCGGGAGGGAATGAGCAGTTCTTC. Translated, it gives CASREELAGGNEQFF.